These T cell receptor beta chains were read from a single sample in a study of blood T cell repertoires in COVID-19. TCRdb's copy holds only in-frame clones and misses some; the assay was immunoSEQ multiplex PCR. The sample has around 71,000 clones; just under 85% are singletons. The sequencing sample was made of peripheral blood. These TCRs come from a man aged 65 to 85 with acute or convalescent COVID-19. Both conserved end residues are part of each CDR3.

>17|TRBV28
CATGGVRLLRNNSPLHF
>14|TRBV7-2
CASSLDSSRNTIYF
>15|TRBV25-1
CASSSLAGGGDTQYF
>13|TRBV28
CASRQGGSYEQYF
>12|TRBV3-1/TRBV3-2
CASSSTGDEQYF
>13|TRBV7-8
CASSLEQEGGYTF
>13|TRBV24-1
CATSVRGSYGYTF
>12|TRBV7-2
CASSLSTNGYTF
>13|TRBV14
CASSQEGGLEQYF
>14|TRBV11-3
CASSLGQAPGELFF
>13|TRBV9
CASSDTGDTEAFF
>15|TRBV9
CASSVGTGSGNTIYF
>16|TRBV10-3
CAISNVGLGNSYEQYF
>16|TRBV24-1
CATSPSSGLATDTQYF
>18|TRBV19
CASSTYFGTGGSNQPQHF
>14|TRBV6-5
CASSVTGMNTEAFF
>15|TRBV7-2
CASSPTGQFNNEQFF
>13|TRBV18
CASSPQRTGEQYF
>19|TRBV19
CASSPGTVISDSGANVLTF
>12|TRBV11-2
CASSLGAEEAFF
>14|TRBV5-4
CASSLQGGGYEQYF
>12|TRBV2
CASSGQGTEAFF
>17|TRBV28
CASSFPDRIISNQPQHF
>16|TRBV5-6
CASSWGLAGYTGELFF
>16|TRBV27
CASSLHPGTEGTEAFF
>15|TRBV5-4
CASSFLVAGVGEQYF
>13|TRBV12-3/TRBV12-4
CASSSVAGDTQYF
>16|TRBV6-2/TRBV6-3
CASSTTGLARLYEQYF
>16|TRBV14
CASSQDRGTMNTEAFF
>14|TRBV6-5
CASSYGGGSGEAFF
>14|TRBV7-9
CASSRGAGATEAFF
>13|TRBV4-1
CASSFGRDTEAFF
>15|TRBV6-1
CASSPRQGSTGELFF
>14|TRBV19
CATREGLMNTEAFF
>15|TRBV7-2
CASSLAGGSQETQYF
>12|TRBV3-1/TRBV3-2
CASSQRRQEQFF
>16|TRBV7-6
CASSLRPRGRFGEAFF
>15|TRBV7-2
CASSPTSGRGYEQYF
>13|TRBV3-1/TRBV3-2
CASSHRGLSEAFF
>14|TRBV5-1
CASSKDSSGTEAFF
>18|TRBV7-8
CASRNLAGALSGANVLTF
>15|TRBV5-1
CASSLDGGSNQPQHF
>16|TRBV3-1/TRBV3-2
CASVDRGDAGTGELFF
>12|TRBV2
CASRDRVTEAFF
>18|TRBV28
CASSPHRAGPFRAGPLHF
>15|TRBV6-5
CASSRTGTGKTEQYF
>13|TRBV10-3
CAISALETGEQYF
>15|TRBV5-3
CARSLAGFGNQPQHF
>15|TRBV6-1
CASSETLGGKQPQHF
>16|TRBV21-1
CASRNPPGGGTGELFF
>13|TRBV9
CASSEQDYYGYTF